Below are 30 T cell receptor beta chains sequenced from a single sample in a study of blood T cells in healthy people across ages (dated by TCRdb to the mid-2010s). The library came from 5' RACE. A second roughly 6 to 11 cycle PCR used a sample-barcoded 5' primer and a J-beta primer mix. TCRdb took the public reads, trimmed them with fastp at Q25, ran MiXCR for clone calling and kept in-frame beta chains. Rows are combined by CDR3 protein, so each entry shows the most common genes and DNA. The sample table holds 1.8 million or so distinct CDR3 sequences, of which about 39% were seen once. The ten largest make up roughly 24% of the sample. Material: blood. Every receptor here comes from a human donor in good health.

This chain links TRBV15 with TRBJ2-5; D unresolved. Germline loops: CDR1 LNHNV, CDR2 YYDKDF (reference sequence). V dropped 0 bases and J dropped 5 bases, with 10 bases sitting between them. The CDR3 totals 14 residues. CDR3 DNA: TGTGCCACCAGCAGAGATTGGACGGGTGAGACCCAGTACTTC. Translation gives CATSRDWTGETQYF.

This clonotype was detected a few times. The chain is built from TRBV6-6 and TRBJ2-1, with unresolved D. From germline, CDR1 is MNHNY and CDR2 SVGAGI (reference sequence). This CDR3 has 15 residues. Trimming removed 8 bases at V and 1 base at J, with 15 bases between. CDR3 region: CASSLEAPSYNEQFF. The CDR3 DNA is TGTGCCAGCTCCCTAGAAGCACCATCCTACAATGAGCAGTTCTTC.

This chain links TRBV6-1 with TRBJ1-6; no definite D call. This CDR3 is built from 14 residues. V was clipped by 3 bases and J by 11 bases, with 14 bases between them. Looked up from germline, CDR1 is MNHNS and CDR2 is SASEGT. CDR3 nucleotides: TGTGCCAGCAGTGAGGGCCTATTCGGACCACCCCTCCACTTT. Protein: CASSEGLFGPPLHF.

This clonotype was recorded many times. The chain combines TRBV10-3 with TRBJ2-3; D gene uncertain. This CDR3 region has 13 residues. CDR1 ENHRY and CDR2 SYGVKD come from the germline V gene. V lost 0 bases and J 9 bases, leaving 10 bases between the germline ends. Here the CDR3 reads CAISESTVATQYF. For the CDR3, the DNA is TGTGCCATCAGTGAGTCGACGGTAGCAACGCAGTATTTT.

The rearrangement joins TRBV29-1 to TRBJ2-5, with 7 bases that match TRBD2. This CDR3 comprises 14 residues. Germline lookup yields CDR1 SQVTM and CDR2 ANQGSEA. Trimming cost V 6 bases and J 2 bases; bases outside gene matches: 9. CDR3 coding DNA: TGCAGCGTCCGAAGGGGCGGGGGACAAGAGACCCAGTACTTC. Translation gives CSVRRGGGQETQYF. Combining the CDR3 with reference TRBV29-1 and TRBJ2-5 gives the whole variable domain SAVISQKPSRDICQRGTSLTIQCQVDSQVTMMFWYRQQPGQSLTLIATANQGSEATYESGFVIDKFPISRPNLTFSTLTVSNMSPEDSSIYLCSVRRGGGQETQYFGPGTRLLVL.

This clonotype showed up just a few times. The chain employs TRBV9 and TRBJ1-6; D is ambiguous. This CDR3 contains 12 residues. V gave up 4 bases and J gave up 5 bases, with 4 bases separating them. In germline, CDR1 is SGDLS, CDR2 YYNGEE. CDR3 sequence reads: CASSRNNSPLHF. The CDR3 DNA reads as TGTGCCAGCAGCCGCAATAATTCACCCCTCCACTTT.

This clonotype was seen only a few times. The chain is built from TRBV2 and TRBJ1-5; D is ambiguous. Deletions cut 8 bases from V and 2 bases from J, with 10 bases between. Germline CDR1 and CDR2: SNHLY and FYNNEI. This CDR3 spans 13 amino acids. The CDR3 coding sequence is TGTGCCAGCCAAGACACCCGCAATCAGCCCCAGCATTTT. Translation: CASQDTRNQPQHF.

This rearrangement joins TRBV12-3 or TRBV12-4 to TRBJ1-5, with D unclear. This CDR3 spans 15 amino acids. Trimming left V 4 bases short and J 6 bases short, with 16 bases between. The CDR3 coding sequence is TGTGCCAGCAGTTGGCGCCAGGCGGGAGGTCAGCCCCAGCATTTT. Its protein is CASSWRQAGGQPQHF.

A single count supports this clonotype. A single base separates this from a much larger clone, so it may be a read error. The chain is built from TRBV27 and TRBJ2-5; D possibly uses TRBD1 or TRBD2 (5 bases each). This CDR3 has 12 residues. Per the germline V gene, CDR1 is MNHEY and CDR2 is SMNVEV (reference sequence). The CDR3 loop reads CTSSFWGETQYF. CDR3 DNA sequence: TGTACCAGCAGTTTCTGGGGGGAGACCCAGTACTTC.

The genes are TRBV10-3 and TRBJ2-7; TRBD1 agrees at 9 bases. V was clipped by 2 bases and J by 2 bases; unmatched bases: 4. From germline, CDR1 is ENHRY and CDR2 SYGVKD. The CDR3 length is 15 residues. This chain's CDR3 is CAISEPWTGAYEQYF. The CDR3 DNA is TGTGCCATCAGTGAGCCGTGGACAGGGGCCTACGAGCAGTACTTC.

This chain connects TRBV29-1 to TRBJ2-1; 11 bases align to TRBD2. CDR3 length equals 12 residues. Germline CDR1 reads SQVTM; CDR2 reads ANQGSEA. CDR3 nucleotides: TGCGGAGGGACTAGCGGTGACAATGAGCAGTTCTTC. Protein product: CGGTSGDNEQFF.

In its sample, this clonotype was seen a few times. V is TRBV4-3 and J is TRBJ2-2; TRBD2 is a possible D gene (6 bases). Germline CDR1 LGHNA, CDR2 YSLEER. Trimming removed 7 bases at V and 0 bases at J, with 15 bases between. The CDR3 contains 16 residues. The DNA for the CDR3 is TGCGCCAGCAAACTCCAGGAGGGGCCGAACACCGGGGAGCTGTTTTTT. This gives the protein CASKLQEGPNTGELFF.

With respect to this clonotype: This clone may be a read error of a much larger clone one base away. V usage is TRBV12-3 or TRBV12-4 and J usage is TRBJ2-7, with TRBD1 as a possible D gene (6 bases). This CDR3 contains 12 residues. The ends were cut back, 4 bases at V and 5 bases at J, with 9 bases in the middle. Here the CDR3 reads CASSSGDDEQYF. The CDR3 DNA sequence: TGTGCCAGCAGTTCAGGGGACGACGAGCAGTACTTC.

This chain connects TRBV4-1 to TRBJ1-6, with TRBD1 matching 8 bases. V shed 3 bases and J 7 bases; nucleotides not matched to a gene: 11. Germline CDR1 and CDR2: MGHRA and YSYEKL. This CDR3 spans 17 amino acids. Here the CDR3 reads CASSQGPRTGTNSPLHF. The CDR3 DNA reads TGCGCCAGCAGCCAGGGGCCCCGGACAGGGACGAATTCACCCCTCCACTTT.

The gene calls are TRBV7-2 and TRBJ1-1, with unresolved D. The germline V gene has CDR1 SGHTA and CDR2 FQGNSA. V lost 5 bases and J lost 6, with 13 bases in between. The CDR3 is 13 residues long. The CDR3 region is CASSKGFSSEAFF. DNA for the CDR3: TGTGCCAGCAGCAAAGGGTTTTCGTCTGAAGCTTTCTTT.

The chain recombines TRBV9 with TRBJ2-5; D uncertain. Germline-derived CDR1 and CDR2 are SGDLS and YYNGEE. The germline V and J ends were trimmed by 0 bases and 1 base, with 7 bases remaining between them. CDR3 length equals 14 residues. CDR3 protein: CASSVATTQETQYF. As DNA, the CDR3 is TGTGCCAGCAGCGTAGCTACGACCCAAGAGACCCAGTACTTC.

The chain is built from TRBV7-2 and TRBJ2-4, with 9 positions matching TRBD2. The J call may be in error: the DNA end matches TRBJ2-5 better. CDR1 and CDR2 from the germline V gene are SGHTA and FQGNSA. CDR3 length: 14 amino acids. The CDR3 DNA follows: TGTACCAGCAGCTCTGGCGGGGGGGCGGAGACCCAGTACTTC. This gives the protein CTSSSGGGAETQYF.

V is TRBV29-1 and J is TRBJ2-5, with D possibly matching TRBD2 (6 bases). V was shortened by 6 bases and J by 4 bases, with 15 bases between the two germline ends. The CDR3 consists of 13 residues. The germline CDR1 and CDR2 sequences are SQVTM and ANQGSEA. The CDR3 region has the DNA TGCAGCGTCGTGGACTACACACTAGAGACCCAGTACTTC. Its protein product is CSVVDYTLETQYF.

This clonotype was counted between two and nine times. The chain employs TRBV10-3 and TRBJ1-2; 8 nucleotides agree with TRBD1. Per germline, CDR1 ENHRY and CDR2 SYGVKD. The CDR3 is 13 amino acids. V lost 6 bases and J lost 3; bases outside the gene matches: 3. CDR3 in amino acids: CAIRLTGDYGYTF. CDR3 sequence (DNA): TGTGCCATCAGGCTGACAGGGGACTATGGCTACACCTTC.

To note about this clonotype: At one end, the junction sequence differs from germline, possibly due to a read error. The DNA for the CDR3 is TGCAGCGTCGAAGGGGGCCCAATTGGGGAGGATGGCTACACCTTC. Translated: CSVEGGPIGEDGYTF. The gene calls are TRBV29-1 and TRBJ1-2, with 7 bases lining up with TRBD1. CDR3 length: 15 residues. Germline V gene sequence: CDR1 SQVTM, CDR2 ANQGSEA.

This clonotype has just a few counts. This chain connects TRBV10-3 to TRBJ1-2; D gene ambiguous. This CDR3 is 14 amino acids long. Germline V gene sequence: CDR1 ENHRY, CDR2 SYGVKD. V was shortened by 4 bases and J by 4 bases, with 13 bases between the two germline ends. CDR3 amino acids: CAISVEGFGYGYTF. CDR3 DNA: TGTGCCATCAGTGTGGAAGGTTTCGGCTATGGCTACACCTTC.

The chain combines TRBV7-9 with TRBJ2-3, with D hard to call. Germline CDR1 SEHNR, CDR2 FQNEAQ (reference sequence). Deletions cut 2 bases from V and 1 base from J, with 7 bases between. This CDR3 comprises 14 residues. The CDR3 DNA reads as TGTGCCAGCAGCTTACCCCCAGGCACAGATACGCAGTATTTT. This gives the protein CASSLPPGTDTQYF.

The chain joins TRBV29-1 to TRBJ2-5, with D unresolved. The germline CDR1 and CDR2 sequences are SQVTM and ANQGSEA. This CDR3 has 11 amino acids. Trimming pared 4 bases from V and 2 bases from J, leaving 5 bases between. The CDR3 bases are TGCAGCGTTGTCTTTCAAGAGACCCAGTACTTC. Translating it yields CSVVFQETQYF. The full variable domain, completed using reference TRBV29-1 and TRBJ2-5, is SAVISQKPSRDICQRGTSLTIQCQVDSQVTMMFWYRQQPGQSLTLIATANQGSEATYESGFVIDKFPISRPNLTFSTLTVSNMSPEDSSIYLCSVVFQETQYFGPGTRLLVL.

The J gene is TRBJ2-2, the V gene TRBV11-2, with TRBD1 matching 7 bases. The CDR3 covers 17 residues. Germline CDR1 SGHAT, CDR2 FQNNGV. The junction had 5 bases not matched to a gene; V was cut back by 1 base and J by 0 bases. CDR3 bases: TGTGCCAGCAGCTTAGGGGTGGGACAGACGAACACCGGGGAGCTGTTTTTT. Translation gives CASSLGVGQTNTGELFF.

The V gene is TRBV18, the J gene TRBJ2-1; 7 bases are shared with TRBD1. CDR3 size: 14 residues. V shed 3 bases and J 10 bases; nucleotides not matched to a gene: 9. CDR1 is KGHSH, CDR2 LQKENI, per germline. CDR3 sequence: CASSPPDRVGEQFF. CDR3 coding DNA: TGTGCCAGCTCACCCCCCGACAGGGTTGGAGAGCAGTTCTTC.

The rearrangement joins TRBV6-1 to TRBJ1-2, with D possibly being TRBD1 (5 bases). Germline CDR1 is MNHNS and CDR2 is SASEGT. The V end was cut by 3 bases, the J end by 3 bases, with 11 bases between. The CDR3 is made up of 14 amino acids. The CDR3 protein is CASSDVGRDYGYTF. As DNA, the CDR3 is TGTGCCAGCAGTGATGTGGGCAGGGACTATGGCTACACCTTC.

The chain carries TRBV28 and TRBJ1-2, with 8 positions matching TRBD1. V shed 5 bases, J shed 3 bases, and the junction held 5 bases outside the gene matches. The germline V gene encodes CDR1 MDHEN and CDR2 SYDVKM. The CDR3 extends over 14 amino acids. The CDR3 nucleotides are TGTGCCAGCAGTCCCTGGGGACAGGACTATGGCTACACCTTC. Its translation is CASSPWGQDYGYTF.

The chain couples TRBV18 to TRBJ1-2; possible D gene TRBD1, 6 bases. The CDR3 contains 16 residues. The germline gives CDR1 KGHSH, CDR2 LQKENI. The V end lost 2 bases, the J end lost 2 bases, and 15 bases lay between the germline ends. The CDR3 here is CASSPGTPAVNYGYTF. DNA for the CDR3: TGTGCCAGCTCACCAGGGACACCAGCTGTAAACTATGGCTACACCTTC.

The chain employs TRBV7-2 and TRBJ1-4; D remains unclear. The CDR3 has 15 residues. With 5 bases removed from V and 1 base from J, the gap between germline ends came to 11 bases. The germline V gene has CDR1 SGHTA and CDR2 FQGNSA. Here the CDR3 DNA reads TGTGCCAGCAGCGAGGAGTACCTAACTAATGAAAAACTGTTTTTT. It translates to CASSEEYLTNEKLFF.

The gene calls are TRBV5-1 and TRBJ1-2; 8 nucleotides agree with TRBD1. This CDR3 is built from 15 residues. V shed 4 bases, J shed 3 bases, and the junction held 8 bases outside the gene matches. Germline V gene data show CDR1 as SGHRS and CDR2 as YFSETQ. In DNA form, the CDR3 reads TGCGCCAGCAGCCCGGGACAGGAGTCCGACTATGGCTACACCTTC. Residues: CASSPGQESDYGYTF.